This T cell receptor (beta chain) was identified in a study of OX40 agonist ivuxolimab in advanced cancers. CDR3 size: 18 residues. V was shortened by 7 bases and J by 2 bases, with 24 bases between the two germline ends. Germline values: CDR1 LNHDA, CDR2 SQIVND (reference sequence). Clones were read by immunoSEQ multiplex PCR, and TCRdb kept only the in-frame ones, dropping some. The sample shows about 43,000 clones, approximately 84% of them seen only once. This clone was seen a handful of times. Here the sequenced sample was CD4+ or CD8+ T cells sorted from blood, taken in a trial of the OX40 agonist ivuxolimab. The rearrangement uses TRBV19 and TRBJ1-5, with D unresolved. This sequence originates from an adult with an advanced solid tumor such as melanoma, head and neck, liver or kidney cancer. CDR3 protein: CASKDGSPTMMGNQPQHF. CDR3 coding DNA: TGTGCCAGTAAAGACGGATCTCCAACCATGATGGGCAATCAGCCCCAGCATTTT.